This is a list of T cell receptor beta chains from one sample in a study of blood T cell repertoires in COVID-19. Measured with immunoSEQ multiplex PCR; TCRdb has only the in-frame clones, and not every one. This sample yields fewer than 300,000 clones, of which roughly nine tenths are seen a single time; 2% to 2.5% belongs to the top ten. The sequencing input was peripheral blood. The receptor set was obtained from a woman in her thirties with COVID-19, enrolled during active disease. CDR3s include the opening cysteine and the closing phenylalanine or tryptophan. A D gene is named only where the DNA matches it firmly.

j_gene: TRBJ1-1; v_gene: TRBV19; d_gene: TRBD1; CDR3aa: CASSLTGGALDTEAFF
j_gene: TRBJ1-1; v_gene: TRBV19; d_gene: NA; CDR3aa: CASSIRTENTEAFF
j_gene: TRBJ2-1; v_gene: TRBV5-6; d_gene: TRBD2; CDR3aa: CASSLSKRELYNEQFF
j_gene: TRBJ1-2; v_gene: TRBV9; d_gene: NA; CDR3aa: CASSVAAGAGYGYTF
j_gene: TRBJ2-2; v_gene: TRBV7-3; d_gene: NA; CDR3aa: CASSAGRSGGELFF
j_gene: TRBJ2-7; v_gene: TRBV19; d_gene: NA; CDR3aa: CASSSGVTHEQYF
j_gene: TRBJ2-1; v_gene: TRBV29-1; d_gene: TRBD2; CDR3aa: CSVPGLAGDNEQFF
j_gene: TRBJ1-2; v_gene: TRBV3-1/TRBV3-2; d_gene: TRBD1; CDR3aa: CASSPFGQARGYTF
j_gene: TRBJ2-7; v_gene: TRBV29-1; d_gene: TRBD2; CDR3aa: CSVAGLAGHGYEQYF
j_gene: TRBJ2-3; v_gene: TRBV2; d_gene: NA; CDR3aa: CASSVSGGTDTQYF
j_gene: TRBJ1-3; v_gene: TRBV24-1; d_gene: TRBD1; CDR3aa: CATSERHRGRGNTIYF
j_gene: TRBJ2-7; v_gene: TRBV6-5; d_gene: NA; CDR3aa: CASSWAARGGDEQYF
j_gene: TRBJ2-7; v_gene: TRBV28; d_gene: TRBD1; CDR3aa: CASKGSGTGAHEQYF
j_gene: TRBJ1-1; v_gene: TRBV10-3; d_gene: NA; CDR3aa: CAISESIGTGQNTEAFF
j_gene: TRBJ2-7; v_gene: TRBV18; d_gene: NA; CDR3aa: CASSPGGGPYEQYF
j_gene: TRBJ2-1; v_gene: TRBV5-1; d_gene: TRBD1; CDR3aa: CASSWGTGSNEQFF
j_gene: TRBJ2-5; v_gene: TRBV5-1; d_gene: TRBD2; CDR3aa: CASSQGGVQETQYF
j_gene: TRBJ2-5; v_gene: TRBV5-4; d_gene: TRBD1; CDR3aa: CASSRDGGQGAGETQYF
j_gene: TRBJ2-1; v_gene: TRBV7-8; d_gene: TRBD2; CDR3aa: CASSPSGSSYNEQFF
j_gene: TRBJ1-5; v_gene: TRBV7-9; d_gene: NA; CDR3aa: CASSFTGGSNQPQHF
j_gene: TRBJ2-7; v_gene: TRBV19; d_gene: TRBD2; CDR3aa: CASTPQAGGPRHEQYF
j_gene: TRBJ2-3; v_gene: TRBV29-1; d_gene: NA; CDR3aa: CSVAVASVGDTQYF
j_gene: TRBJ1-1; v_gene: TRBV18; d_gene: NA; CDR3aa: CASSSDRGEAFF
j_gene: TRBJ2-3; v_gene: TRBV11-2; d_gene: TRBD2; CDR3aa: CASSRRPTSGDTDTQYF
j_gene: TRBJ2-7; v_gene: TRBV24-1; d_gene: NA; CDR3aa: CATSDPGTSPYEQYF
j_gene: TRBJ2-3; v_gene: TRBV5-1; d_gene: NA; CDR3aa: CASSLGGQSTDTQYF
j_gene: TRBJ2-1; v_gene: TRBV5-1; d_gene: TRBD2; CDR3aa: CASSLRLAAYNEQFF
j_gene: TRBJ2-1; v_gene: TRBV4-1; d_gene: TRBD2; CDR3aa: CASSQVAGGNDEQFF
j_gene: TRBJ2-1; v_gene: TRBV4-1; d_gene: TRBD2; CDR3aa: CASSQGLAGGWNEQFF
j_gene: TRBJ2-1; v_gene: TRBV4-2; d_gene: TRBD2; CDR3aa: CASSRLLAGDSRDNEQFF
j_gene: TRBJ1-4; v_gene: TRBV11-2; d_gene: NA; CDR3aa: CASSLVRTGGLFF
j_gene: TRBJ2-7; v_gene: TRBV4-1; d_gene: TRBD2; CDR3aa: CASSLGTSERYEQYF
j_gene: TRBJ2-1; v_gene: TRBV19; d_gene: TRBD1; CDR3aa: CASSIGQGYNEQFF
j_gene: TRBJ2-7; v_gene: TRBV18; d_gene: TRBD1; CDR3aa: CASSPGTGAHEQYF
j_gene: TRBJ2-7; v_gene: TRBV4-2; d_gene: NA; CDR3aa: CASSQVGGAGGYEQYF
j_gene: TRBJ2-7; v_gene: TRBV7-2; d_gene: TRBD1; CDR3aa: CASSLDDRAYEQYF
j_gene: TRBJ1-1; v_gene: TRBV5-1; d_gene: TRBD1; CDR3aa: CASSMTGDTEAFF
j_gene: TRBJ2-7; v_gene: TRBV6-5; d_gene: TRBD2; CDR3aa: CASSPLGGSSYEQYF
j_gene: TRBJ1-4; v_gene: TRBV5-1; d_gene: TRBD1; CDR3aa: CASSHGQGNEKLFF
j_gene: TRBJ2-5; v_gene: TRBV5-1; d_gene: TRBD2; CDR3aa: CASNLGLAGETQYF
j_gene: TRBJ1-6; v_gene: TRBV7-9; d_gene: NA; CDR3aa: CASSLWGLEKPLHF
j_gene: TRBJ2-7; v_gene: TRBV5-5; d_gene: TRBD2; CDR3aa: CASSPGLAGYEQYF
j_gene: TRBJ1-4; v_gene: TRBV7-8; d_gene: NA; CDR3aa: CASRLGGAFEKLFF
j_gene: TRBJ2-5; v_gene: TRBV11-2; d_gene: NA; CDR3aa: CASSLNSRGRETQYF
j_gene: TRBJ1-2; v_gene: TRBV3-1/TRBV3-2; d_gene: TRBD1; CDR3aa: CASSPTGVGYTF
j_gene: TRBJ1-5; v_gene: TRBV27; d_gene: NA; CDR3aa: CASSQSNQPQHF